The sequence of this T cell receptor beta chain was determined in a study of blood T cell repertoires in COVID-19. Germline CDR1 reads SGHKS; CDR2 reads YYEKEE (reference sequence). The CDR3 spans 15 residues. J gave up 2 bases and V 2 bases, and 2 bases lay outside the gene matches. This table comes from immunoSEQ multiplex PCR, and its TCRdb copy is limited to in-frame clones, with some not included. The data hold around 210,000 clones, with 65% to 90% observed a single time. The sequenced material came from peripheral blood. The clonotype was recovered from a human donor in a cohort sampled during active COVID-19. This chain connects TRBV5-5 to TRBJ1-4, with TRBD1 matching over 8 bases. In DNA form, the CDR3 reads TGTGCCAGCAGCTTAAGACAGGGGACTAATGAAAAACTGTTTTTT. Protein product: CASSLRQGTNEKLFF.